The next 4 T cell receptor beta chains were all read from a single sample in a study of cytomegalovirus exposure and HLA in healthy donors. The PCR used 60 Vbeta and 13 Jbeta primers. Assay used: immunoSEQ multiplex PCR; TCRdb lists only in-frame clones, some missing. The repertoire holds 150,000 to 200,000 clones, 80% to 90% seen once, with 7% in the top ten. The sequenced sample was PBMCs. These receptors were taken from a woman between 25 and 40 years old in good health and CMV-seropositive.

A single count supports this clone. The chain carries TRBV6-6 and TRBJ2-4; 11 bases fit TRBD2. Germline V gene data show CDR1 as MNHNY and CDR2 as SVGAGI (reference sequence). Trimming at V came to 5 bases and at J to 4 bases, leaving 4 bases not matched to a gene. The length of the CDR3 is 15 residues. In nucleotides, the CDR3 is TGTGCCAGCAGTCGTAGCGGGGGGGAAAAAAACATTCAGTACTTC. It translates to CASSRSGGEKNIQYF.

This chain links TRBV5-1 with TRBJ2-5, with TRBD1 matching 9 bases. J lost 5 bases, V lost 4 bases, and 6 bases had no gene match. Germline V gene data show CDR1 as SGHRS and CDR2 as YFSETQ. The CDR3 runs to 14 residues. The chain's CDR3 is CASSQGQGGETQYF. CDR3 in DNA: TGCGCCAGCAGCCAGGGACAGGGTGGGGAGACCCAGTACTTC.

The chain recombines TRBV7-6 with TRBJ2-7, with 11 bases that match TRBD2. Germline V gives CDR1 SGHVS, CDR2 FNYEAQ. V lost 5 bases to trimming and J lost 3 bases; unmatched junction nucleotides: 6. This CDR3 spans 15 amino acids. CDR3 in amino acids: CASSNLAGGHYEQYF. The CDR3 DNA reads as TGTGCCAGCAGCAACCTAGCGGGGGGCCACTACGAGCAGTACTTC.

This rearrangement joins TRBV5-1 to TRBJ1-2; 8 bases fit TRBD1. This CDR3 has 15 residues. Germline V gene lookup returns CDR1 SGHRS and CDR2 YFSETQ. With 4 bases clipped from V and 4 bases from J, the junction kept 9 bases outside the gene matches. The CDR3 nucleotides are TGCGCCAGCAGCCCCGGACAGGGATTTTTCTATGGCTACACCTTC. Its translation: CASSPGQGFFYGYTF.